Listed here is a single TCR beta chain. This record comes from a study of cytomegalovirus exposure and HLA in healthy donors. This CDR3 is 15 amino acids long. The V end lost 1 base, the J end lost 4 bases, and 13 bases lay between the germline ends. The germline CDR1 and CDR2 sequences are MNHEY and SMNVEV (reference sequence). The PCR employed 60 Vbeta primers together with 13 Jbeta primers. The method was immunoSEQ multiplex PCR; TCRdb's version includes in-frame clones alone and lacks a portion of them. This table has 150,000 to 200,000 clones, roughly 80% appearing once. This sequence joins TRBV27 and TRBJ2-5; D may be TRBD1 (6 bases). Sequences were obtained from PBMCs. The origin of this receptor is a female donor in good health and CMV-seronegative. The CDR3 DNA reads TGTGCCAGCAGTTTATGGCGGACAGAAGGAGAGACCCAGTACTTC. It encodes CASSLWRTEGETQYF.